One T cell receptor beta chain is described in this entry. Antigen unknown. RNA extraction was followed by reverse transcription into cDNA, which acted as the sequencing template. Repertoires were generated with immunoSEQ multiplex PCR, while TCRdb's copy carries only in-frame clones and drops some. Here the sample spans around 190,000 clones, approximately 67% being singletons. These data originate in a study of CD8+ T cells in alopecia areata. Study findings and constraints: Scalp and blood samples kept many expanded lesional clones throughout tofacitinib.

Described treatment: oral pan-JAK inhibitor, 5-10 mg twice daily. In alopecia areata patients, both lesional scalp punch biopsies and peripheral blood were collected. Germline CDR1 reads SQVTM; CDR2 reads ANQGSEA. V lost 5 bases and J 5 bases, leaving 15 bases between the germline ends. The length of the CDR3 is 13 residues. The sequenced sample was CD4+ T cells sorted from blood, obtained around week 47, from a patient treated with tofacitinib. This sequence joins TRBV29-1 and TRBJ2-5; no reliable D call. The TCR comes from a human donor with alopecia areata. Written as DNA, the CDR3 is TGCAGCGTTTGGAAGGGCTCGACGGAGACCCAGTACTTC. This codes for CSVWKGSTETQYF.